This T cell receptor beta chain is from a study of blood T cell repertoires in COVID-19. Across the study: Collection of acute and convalescent COVID-19 samples took place in the United States, Italy and Spain. Sources were T cells, B-cell-depleted T cells, or PBMCs; the material itself was cDNA or gDNA.

How the authors handled the data: Reference gene primer amplification gave estimated nucleated cell counts. The table came from immunoSEQ multiplex PCR; TCRdb's copy has only in-frame clones and leaves some out. Clone size and the V and J calls come from that table; the DNA yielded D and trimming. Among about 55,000 clones, around 83% were seen once, and the ten largest hold 1.9%. CDR1 and CDR2 from the germline V gene are LGHDT and YNNKEL (reference sequence). V was clipped by 4 bases and J by 6 bases; unmatched bases: 8. The CDR3 is 15 residues long. Sequencing was carried out using peripheral blood. The chain joins TRBV3-1 (or the pseudogene TRBV3-2) to TRBJ2-4; 8 positions agree with TRBD2. The receptor comes from a woman in her fifties or sixties with acute or convalescent COVID-19. The CDR3 DNA reads TGTGCCAGCAGCCCCTACCGGGCGGGAGGAAACATTCAGTACTTC. Translating gives CASSPYRAGGNIQYF.